This record looks at one T cell receptor beta chain sequence and its context. This clone's antigen is unknown. No base quality information exists; no much larger clone differs at one position. TCRbeta CDR3 regions were amplified from genomic DNA using the immunoSEQ Assay, a bias-controlled multiplex PCR. The study's own analysis went as follows. Nucleated cell counts per sample were estimated from amplification of reference gene primers within the assay. To quantify the absolute abundance of each unique TCRbeta CDR3 rearrangement, sequence reads were collapsed and filtered. For each sample, productive Simpson clonality was calculated by taking the square root of Simpson's diversity index across productive rearrangements. TCRdb stores this immuneACCESS table with in-frame sequences only. Part of the clones is absent; in the studies checked, under half of the shortfall reflects unresolved V genes, and no reason is known for the rest. V, J and clone size are taken as reported in that table, and D and trimming were inferred from the DNA itself. The sample table shows approximately 200,000 clones, and 80% to 90% are seen once. The top ten clonotypes cover approximately 10% of the sample.

These data come from a study of blood T cell repertoires in COVID-19 (dated by TCRdb to the early 2020s). For context, the study as a whole: Samples covering the acute and convalescent phases of COVID-19 were provided by collaborators in the United States, Italy and Spain. The prospective study material was composed of cDNA or gDNA derived from T cells, B-cell-depleted T cells, or PBMCs. The repertoires were made available in a free public database intended to serve as a resource for research on the immune response to SARS-CoV-2. Where available, HLA class I and class II types were obtained from metadata supplied by the sample provider rather than from assay-based typing. The sample metadata nearly always contained a de-identified subject ID, COVID-19 status, age in years and sex. The samples were drawn from two sources: the first 160 participants of the ongoing ImmuneRACE study, and over 950 subjects contributed by 6 global collaborators. Deeply sampled blood TCRbeta repertoires from subjects exposed to, actively infected with, or recovered from COVID-19 were included in the dataset.

In the prospective study, participants were 18 to 89 years old, resided in about two dozen geographic areas of the United States, and were enrolled through a virtual design. In the prospective study, cohorts were assigned on the basis of participant-reported clinical history obtained from a screening survey and a study questionnaire. Recovered participants in ImmuneRACE Cohort 3 were defined as having two consecutive negative NP/OP PCR tests, clearance from a healthcare professional, or resolution of symptoms. Each participant in the prospective study had whole blood, serum and a nasopharyngeal or oropharyngeal swab collected by mobile phlebotomists. Additional blood draws and questionnaires over a 2-month period could optionally be provided by prospective study participants. Before DNA extraction, blood samples from the prospective study were shipped at room temperature or frozen. What the work shows at the level of the full study, not this receptor alone: The quantity of clinical and demographic metadata differed by source and by participant and was supplied without curation.

For CDR1 and CDR2, the germline V gene lists MNHEY and SVGAGI. V was cut back by 6 bases and J by 6 bases, leaving a gap of 9 bases between them. The CDR3 sequence holds 11 residues, the cysteine and phenylalanine included. Just CDR3 DNA is preserved here, 33 bases in frame from base 1. The source of this sequence is a man aged 40-50 years who had recovered from COVID-19. The chain joins TRBV6-5 to TRBJ2-7, and TRBD1 may be the D gene, going by 5 matching bases. Sequencing input: PBMCs or T cells enriched from blood (not recorded which). Here is the DNA: TGTGCCAGCAGGTCCCAGGGCGAGCAGTACTTC. Translated, it gives CASRSQGEQYF.